The next 5 T cell receptor beta chains were all read from a single sample in a study of T cell clonality in common variable immunodeficiency (dated by TCRdb to 2015 to 2017). Libraries were made using the immunoSEQ multiplex PCR assay. TCRdb stores this immuneACCESS table with in-frame sequences only. Part of the clones is absent; in the studies checked, under half of the shortfall reflects unresolved V genes, and no reason is known for the rest. Across this sample, about 33,000 clones were tabulated and none appeared just once. The top ten clones comprise around 4.6% of the sample. Sequencing was carried out using peripheral blood mononuclear cells. These TCRs come from a person between 18 and 69 years old in good health.

The CDR3: CASSPPLVAHNEQFF. The covered CDR3 bases are TGTGCCAGTAGCCCCCCGTTGGTAGCGCACAATGAG. The rearrangement links TRBV19 to TRBJ2-1; D is possibly TRBD2 (5 bases). The sequence runs out 3 residues before the end of the CDR3; the remainder is reconstructed from the germline J gene. Trimming removed 6 bases at V and 5 bases at J, with 17 bases between. The CDR3 length is 15 residues. Germline lookup yields CDR1 LNHDA and CDR2 SQIVND (reference sequence).

A few counts support this clone. The read terminates 3 residues before the CDR3 end, so the remaining end is supplied by the germline J gene. The genes are TRBV2 and TRBJ2-4, with 11 nucleotides matching TRBD2. The CDR3 sequence is 16 residues long. Germline CDR1 SNHLY, CDR2 FYNNEI. CDR3 DNA (partial): TGTGCCAGCACGGCACTAGCGGGAGTAGGGGACGGGACT. This codes for CASTALAGVGDGT. The whole CDR3 protein reads CASTALAGVGDGTQYF.

This clone was seen many times. The read falls 3 residues short of the CDR3 end, and the missing part is taken from the germline J gene. The chain recombines TRBV14 with TRBJ2-1; 10 nucleotides align to TRBD2. The germline V gene has CDR1 SGHDN and CDR2 FVKESK. The length of the CDR3 is 14 residues. V shed 5 bases and J 6 bases; nucleotides not matched to a gene: 4. The CDR3 loop is CASSVRLAGNEQFF. The CDR3 DNA, read in part, is TGTGCCAGCAGCGTGCGACTAGCGGGCAATGAG.

In this sample, this clone turned up many times. The read ends 3 residues shy of where the CDR3 ends; the end is completed using the germline J gene. The chain employs TRBV2 and TRBJ2-7, with D uncertain. Trimming took 4 bases from V and 4 from J, leaving 14 bases between them. In germline, CDR1 is SNHLY, CDR2 FYNNEI. This CDR3 is built from 14 residues. The CDR3 region is CASSGRSWSYEQYF. CDR3 DNA, as far as it was read: TGTGCCAGCAGTGGGCGGAGCTGGTCGTACGAG.

This clone showed up just a few times. The read terminates 3 residues before the CDR3 end, so the remaining end is supplied by the germline J gene. The chain combines TRBV19 with TRBJ2-1; 15 nucleotides agree with TRBD2. Germline lookup yields CDR1 LNHDA and CDR2 SQIVND (reference sequence). Trimming removed 5 bases from V and 7 bases from J; junction bases left unmatched: 6. CDR3 size: 16 residues. The sequenced part of the CDR3 DNA is TGTGCCAGTAGTGTCGGACTAGCGGGAGGGCAGAATGAG. Its protein is CASSVGLAGGQNE. The full CDR3 sequence reads CASSVGLAGGQNEQFF.